The 5 T cell receptor beta chains below were found in one sample sequenced in a study of blood T cell repertoires in COVID-19. The protocol was immunoSEQ multiplex PCR, while the TCRdb copy is restricted to in-frame clones and leaves out a portion. In the table there are about 55,000 clones, more than 85% of which are singletons. Sequenced: peripheral blood. The source is a human donor with active COVID-19. The donor label of this sample is uncertain.

J is TRBJ1-3 and V is TRBV1. TRBV1 is recorded as a pseudogene. The CDR3 is made up of 15 amino acids. The CDR3 DNA reads as TGCACCAGCAATACAGGGACTAAAGAAGGAAACACCATATATTTT. It yields the protein CTSNTGTKEGNTIYF.

This clone was seen a handful of times. The V gene is TRBV11-1, the J gene TRBJ2-5, with 7 bases aligning to TRBD1. Per germline, CDR1 SGHAT and CDR2 FQDESV (reference sequence). The CDR3 spans 14 residues. J was trimmed by 5 bases and V by 4 bases; bases with no gene match: 7. The chain's CDR3 is CASSSDRARETQYF. The CDR3, as DNA: TGTGCCAGCAGCTCCGACAGGGCAAGGGAGACCCAGTACTTC.

CDR3 residues: CASSLTAGYGNTIYF. CDR3 bases: TGTGCCAGCAGCCTCACTGCAGGGTATGGAAACACCATATATTTT. V gene TRBV9 combines with J gene TRBJ1-3, with a weak D call TRBD1 (5 bases). Looked up from germline, CDR1 is SGDLS and CDR2 is YYNGEE. The V end was cut by 4 bases, the J end by 3 bases, with 14 bases between. The CDR3 has 15 amino acids.

The J gene is TRBJ2-7, the V gene TRBV18; D is possibly TRBD2 (6 bases). The V end was cut by 5 bases, the J end by 3 bases, with 11 bases between. The CDR3 has 13 amino acids. Per the germline V gene, CDR1 is KGHSH and CDR2 is LQKENI. Here the CDR3 reads CASSSRRGYEQYF. The CDR3 DNA follows: TGTGCCAGCTCAAGCCGGAGGGGCTACGAGCAGTACTTC.

In the case of this clone: The same CDR3 is also encoded by other DNA sequences in this sample. The chain combines TRBV7-3 with TRBJ2-1; 8 bases fit TRBD2. CDR1 is SGHTA and CDR2 is FQGTGA in the germline V gene. This CDR3 has 14 amino acids. Unmatched junction bases numbered 5, after V lost 1 base and J lost 9 bases. The CDR3 is CASSLSGGRSEQFF. DNA of the CDR3: TGTGCCAGCAGCTTAAGCGGGGGGCGGAGTGAGCAGTTCTTC.